This paragraph reports one T cell receptor (beta chain). The record originates from a study of shared clonotypes between healthy human individuals. As for the study in general: Each donor's CD4 naive and CD4 memory cells filled three plates apiece, CD8 naive two, and CD8 memory one.

Clones were sequenced by immunoSEQ multiplex PCR, and TCRdb holds only the in-frame ones, with some missing. Of 2 million to 2.5 million clones in the sample, more than 85% were seen once. The receptor comes from a man aged 18 to 30 in good health. Some clones in this sample may be carry-over from other donors' samples. Sequencing used naive CD4+ T cells from PBMCs. Subset reported: CD45RA+ positively selected.

The CDR3 DNA reads TGTGCCAGCAGCTTAAAGGGGGACTATGGCTACACCTTC. This codes for CASSLKGDYGYTF. The chain joins TRBV7-2 to TRBJ1-2; D may be TRBD1 (6 bases). With 2 bases removed from V and 3 bases from J, the gap between germline ends came to 7 bases. The germline gives CDR1 SGHTA, CDR2 FQGNSA. The CDR3 consists of 13 residues.